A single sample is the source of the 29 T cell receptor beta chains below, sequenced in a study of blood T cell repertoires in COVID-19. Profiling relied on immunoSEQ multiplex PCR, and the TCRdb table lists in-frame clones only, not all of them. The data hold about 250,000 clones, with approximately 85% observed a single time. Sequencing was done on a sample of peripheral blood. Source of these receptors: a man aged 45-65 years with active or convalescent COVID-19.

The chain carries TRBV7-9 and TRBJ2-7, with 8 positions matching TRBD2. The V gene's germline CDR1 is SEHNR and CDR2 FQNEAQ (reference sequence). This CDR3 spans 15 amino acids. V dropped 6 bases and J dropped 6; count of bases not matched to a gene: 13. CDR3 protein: CASSPHSGSASEQYF. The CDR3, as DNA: TGTGCCAGCAGTCCACACAGCGGGAGCGCCTCCGAGCAGTACTTC.

CDR3 coding DNA: TGTGCCAGCAGCTCCCGAGGCGAAGATACGCAGTATTTT. Translating it yields CASSSRGEDTQYF. The rearrangement links TRBV7-9 to TRBJ2-3; D remains unclear. Germline V CDR1 and CDR2: SEHNR, FQNEAQ (reference sequence). V dropped 4 bases and J dropped 5 bases, with 10 bases sitting between them. The CDR3 spans 13 residues.

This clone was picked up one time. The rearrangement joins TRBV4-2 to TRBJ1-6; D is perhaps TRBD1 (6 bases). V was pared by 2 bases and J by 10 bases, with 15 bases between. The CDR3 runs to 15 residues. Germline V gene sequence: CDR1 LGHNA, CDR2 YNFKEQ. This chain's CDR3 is CASSQTRGSESPLHF. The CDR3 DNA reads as TGTGCCAGCAGCCAAACCAGGGGCTCGGAATCACCCCTCCACTTT.

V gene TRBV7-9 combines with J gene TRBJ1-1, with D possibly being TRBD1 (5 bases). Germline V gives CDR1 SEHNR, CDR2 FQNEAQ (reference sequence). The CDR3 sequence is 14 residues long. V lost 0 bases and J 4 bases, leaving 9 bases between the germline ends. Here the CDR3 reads CASSLAGGVTEAFF. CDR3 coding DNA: TGTGCCAGCAGCTTAGCTGGGGGGGTCACTGAAGCTTTCTTT.

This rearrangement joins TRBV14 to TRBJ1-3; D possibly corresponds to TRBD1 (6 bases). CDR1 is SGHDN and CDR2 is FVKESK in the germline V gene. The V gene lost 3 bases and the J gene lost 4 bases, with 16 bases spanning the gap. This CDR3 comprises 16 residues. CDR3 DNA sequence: TGTGCCAGCAGCCACCCTGTGGGGGCGAGGGGAAACACCATATATTTT. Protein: CASSHPVGARGNTIYF.

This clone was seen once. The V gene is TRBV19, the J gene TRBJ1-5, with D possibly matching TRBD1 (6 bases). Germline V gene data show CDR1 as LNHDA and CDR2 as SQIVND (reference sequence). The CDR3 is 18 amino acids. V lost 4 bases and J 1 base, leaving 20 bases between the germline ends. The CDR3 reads CASSTRDNPRLSNQPQHF. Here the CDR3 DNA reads TGTGCCAGTAGTACCCGGGACAATCCCCGCTTAAGCAATCAGCCCCAGCATTTT. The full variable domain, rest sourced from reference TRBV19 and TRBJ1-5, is DGGITQSPKYLFRKEGQNVTLSCEQNLNHDAMYWYRQDPGQGLRLIYYSQIVNDFQKGDIAEGYSVSREKKESFPLTVTSAQKNPTAFYLCASSTRDNPRLSNQPQHFGDGTRLSIL.

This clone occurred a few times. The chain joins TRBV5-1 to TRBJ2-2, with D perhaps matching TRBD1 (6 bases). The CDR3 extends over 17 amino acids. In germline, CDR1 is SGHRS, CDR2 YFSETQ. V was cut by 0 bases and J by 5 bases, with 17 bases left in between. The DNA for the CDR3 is TGCGCCAGCAGCTTGGGTGCCCCGGGAACAGGGACCGGGGAGCTGTTTTTT. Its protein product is CASSLGAPGTGTGELFF. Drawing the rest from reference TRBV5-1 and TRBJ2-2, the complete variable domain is KAGVTQTPRYLIKTRGQQVTLSCSPISGHRSVSWYQQTPGQGLQFLFEYFSETQRNKGNFPGRFSGRQFSNSRSEMNVSTLELGDSALYLCASSLGAPGTGTGELFFGEGSRLTVL.

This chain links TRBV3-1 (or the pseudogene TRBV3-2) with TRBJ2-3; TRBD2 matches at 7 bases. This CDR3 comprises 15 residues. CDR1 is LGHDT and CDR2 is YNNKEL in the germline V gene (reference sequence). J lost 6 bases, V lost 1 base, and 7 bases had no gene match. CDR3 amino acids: CASSQGGGSRDTQYF. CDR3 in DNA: TGTGCCAGCAGCCAAGGAGGCGGGAGTAGGGATACGCAGTATTTT.

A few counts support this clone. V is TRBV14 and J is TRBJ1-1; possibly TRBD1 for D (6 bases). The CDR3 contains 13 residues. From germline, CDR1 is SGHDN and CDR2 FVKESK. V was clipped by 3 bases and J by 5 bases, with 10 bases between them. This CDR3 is CASSQGALTEAFF. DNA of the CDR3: TGTGCCAGCAGCCAGGGGGCCTTAACTGAAGCTTTCTTT.

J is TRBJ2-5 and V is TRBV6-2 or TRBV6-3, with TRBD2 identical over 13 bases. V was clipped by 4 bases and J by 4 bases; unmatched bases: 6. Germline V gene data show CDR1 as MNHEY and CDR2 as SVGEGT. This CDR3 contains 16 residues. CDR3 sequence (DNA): TGTGCCAGCAGTTCTCGACTAGCGGGAGGCGGAGAGACCCAGTACTTC. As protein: CASSSRLAGGGETQYF.

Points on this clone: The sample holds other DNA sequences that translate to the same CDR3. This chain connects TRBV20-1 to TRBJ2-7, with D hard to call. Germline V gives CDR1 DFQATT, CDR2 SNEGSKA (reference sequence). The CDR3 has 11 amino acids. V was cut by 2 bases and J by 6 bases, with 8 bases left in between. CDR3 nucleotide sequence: TGCAGTGCTAGATCAGGATTCGAGCAGTACTTC. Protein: CSARSGFEQYF.

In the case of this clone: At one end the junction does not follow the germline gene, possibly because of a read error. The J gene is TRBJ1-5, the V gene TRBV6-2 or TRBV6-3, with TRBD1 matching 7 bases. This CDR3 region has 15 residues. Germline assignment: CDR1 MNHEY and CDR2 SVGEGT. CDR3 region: CASSRGQVPNQPQHF. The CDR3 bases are TGTGCCAGCAGCCGTGGACAGGTACCCAATCAACCCCAGCATTTT.

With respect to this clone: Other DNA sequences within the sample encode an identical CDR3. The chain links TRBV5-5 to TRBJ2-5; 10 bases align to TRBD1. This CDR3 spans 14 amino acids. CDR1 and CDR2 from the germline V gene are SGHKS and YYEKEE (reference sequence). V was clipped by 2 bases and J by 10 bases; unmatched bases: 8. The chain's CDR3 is CASSFPSTGGVQYF. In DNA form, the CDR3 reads TGTGCCAGCAGCTTTCCTTCGACAGGGGGCGTCCAGTACTTC.

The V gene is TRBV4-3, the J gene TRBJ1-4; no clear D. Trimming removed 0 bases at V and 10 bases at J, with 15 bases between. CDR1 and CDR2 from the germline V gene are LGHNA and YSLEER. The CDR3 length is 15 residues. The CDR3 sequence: CASSQDSGSVRKLFF. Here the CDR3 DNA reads TGCGCCAGCAGCCAAGATAGCGGTTCCGTTCGAAAACTGTTTTTT.

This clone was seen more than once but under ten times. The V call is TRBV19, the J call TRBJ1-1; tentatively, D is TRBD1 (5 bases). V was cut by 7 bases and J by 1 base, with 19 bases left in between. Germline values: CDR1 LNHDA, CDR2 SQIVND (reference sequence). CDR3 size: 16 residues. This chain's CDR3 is CASIPIQGGKNTEAFF. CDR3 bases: TGTGCCAGTATCCCCATCCAGGGCGGAAAGAACACTGAAGCTTTCTTT.

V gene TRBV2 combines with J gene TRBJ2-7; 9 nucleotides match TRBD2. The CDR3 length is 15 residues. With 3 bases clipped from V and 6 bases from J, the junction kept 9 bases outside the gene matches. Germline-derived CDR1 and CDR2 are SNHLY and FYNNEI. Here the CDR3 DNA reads TGTGCCAGCAGTGAGCGGCGGGAGGGCCGGAGCGAGCAGTACTTC. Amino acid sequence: CASSERREGRSEQYF.

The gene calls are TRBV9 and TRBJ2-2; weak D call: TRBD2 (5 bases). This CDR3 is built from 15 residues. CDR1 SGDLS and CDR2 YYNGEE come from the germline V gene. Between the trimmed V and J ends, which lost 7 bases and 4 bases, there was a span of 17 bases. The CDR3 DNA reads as TGTGCCAGCCGACTCGGGGAAGGGCTCACCGGGGAGCTGTTTTTT. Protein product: CASRLGEGLTGELFF.

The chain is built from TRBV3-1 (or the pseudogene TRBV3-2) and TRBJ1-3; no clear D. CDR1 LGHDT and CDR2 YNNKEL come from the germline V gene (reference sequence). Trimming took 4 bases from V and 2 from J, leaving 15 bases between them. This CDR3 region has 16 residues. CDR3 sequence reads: CASSPESSGPGNTIYF. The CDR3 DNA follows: TGTGCCAGCAGCCCTGAGAGTAGTGGGCCTGGAAACACCATATATTTT.

The CDR3 loop reads CASSPALGPLHF. CDR3 coding DNA: TGTGCCAGCAGCCCGGCCCTCGGGCCCCTCCACTTT. The chain couples TRBV9 to TRBJ1-6; D ambiguous. The CDR3 runs 12 residues. Germline CDR1 SGDLS, CDR2 YYNGEE. V dropped 4 bases and J dropped 13 bases, with 12 bases sitting between them.

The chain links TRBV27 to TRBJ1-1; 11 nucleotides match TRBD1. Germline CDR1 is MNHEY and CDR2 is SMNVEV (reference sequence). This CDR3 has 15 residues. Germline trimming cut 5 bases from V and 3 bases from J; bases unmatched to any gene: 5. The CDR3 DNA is TGTGCCAGCAGTCCGGACAGGGGGCAGTACACTGAAGCTTTCTTT. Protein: CASSPDRGQYTEAFF.

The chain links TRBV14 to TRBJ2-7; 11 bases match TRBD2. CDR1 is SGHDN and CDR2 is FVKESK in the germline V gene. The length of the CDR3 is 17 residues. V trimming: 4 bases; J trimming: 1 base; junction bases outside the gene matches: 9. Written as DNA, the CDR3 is TGTGCCAGCAGCCCCATAGGACGACTAGCGGGATCCTACGAGCAGTACTTC. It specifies CASSPIGRLAGSYEQYF.

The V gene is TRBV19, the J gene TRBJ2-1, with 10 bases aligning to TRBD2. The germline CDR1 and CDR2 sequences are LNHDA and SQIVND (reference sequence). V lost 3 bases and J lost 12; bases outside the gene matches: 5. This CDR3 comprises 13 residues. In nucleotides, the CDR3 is TGTGCCAGTAGTATCTTTCTAGCGGGAGCGCAGTTCTTC. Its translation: CASSIFLAGAQFF.

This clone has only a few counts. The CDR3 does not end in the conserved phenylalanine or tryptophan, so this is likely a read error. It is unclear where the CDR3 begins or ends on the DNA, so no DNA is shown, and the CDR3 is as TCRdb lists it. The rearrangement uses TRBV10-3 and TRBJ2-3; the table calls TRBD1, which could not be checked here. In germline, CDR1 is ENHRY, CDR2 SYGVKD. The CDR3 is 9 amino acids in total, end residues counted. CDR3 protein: CATWNTGIS.

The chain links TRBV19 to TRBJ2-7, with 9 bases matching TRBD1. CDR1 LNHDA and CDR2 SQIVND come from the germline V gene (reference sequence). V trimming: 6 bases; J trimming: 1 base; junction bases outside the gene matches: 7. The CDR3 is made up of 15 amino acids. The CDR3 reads CASSPRGTGSYEQYF. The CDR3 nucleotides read TGTGCCAGTAGCCCCCGAGGGACAGGGTCCTACGAGCAGTACTTC.

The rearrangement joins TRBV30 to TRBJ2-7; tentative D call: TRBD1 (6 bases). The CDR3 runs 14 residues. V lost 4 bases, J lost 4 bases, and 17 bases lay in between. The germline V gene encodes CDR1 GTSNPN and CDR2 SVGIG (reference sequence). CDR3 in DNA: TGTGCCTGGACCAGGGGTGGGGGTTATTACGAGCAGTACTTC. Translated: CAWTRGGGYYEQYF.

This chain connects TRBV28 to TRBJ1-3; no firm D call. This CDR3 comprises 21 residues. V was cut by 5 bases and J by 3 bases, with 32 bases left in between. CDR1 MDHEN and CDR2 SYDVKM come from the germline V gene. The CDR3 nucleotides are TGTGCCAGCAGTCTCCCCACGGAGGCAACCTCTCGCGCGTGGGGTGGAAACACCATATATTTT. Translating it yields CASSLPTEATSRAWGGNTIYF.

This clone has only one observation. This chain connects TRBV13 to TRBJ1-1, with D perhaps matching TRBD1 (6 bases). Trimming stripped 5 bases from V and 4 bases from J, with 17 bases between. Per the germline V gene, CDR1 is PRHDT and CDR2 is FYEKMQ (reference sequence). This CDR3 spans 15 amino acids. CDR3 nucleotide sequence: TGTGCCAGCAGCAACCCCAGGGGAGTTGGCACTGAAGCTTTCTTT. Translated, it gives CASSNPRGVGTEAFF. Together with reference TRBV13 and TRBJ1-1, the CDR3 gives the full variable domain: AAGVIQSPRHLIKEKRETATLKCYPIPRHDTVYWYQQGPGQDPQFLISFYEKMQSDKGSIPDRFSAQQFSDYHSELNMSSLELGDSALYFCASSNPRGVGTEAFFGQGTRLTVV.

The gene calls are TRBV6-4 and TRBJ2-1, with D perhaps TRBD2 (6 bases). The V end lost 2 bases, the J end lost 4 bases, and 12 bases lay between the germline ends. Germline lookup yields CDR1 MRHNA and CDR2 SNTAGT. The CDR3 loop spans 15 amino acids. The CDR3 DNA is TGTGCCAGCAGTGACGAAGCGGGCGAGTACAATGAGCAGTTCTTC. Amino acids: CASSDEAGEYNEQFF.

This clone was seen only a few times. The CDR3 DNA sequence: TGCGCCAGCAGCTTGGATCGGGAAATCTATGGCTACACCTTC. This codes for CASSLDREIYGYTF. V and J are TRBV5-1 and TRBJ1-2, with D unresolved. CDR3 length equals 14 residues. V was clipped by 0 bases and J by 4 bases, with 10 bases between them. Germline CDR1 is SGHRS and CDR2 is YFSETQ.